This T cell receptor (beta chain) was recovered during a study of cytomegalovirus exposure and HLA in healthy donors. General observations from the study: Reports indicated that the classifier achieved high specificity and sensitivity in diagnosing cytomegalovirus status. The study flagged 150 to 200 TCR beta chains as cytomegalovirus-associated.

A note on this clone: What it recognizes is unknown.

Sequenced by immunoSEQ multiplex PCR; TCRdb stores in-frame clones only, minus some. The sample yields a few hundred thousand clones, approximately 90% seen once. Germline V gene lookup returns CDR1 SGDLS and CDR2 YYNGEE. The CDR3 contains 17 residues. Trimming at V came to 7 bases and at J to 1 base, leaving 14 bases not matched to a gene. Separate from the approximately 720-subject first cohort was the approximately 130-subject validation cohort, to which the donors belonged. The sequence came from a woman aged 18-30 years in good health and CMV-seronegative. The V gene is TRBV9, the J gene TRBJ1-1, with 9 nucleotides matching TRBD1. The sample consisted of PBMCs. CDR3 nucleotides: TGTGCCAGCGGTGGATCGACAGGGGGTGTGGGGAACACTGAAGCTTTCTTT. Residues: CASGGSTGGVGNTEAFF. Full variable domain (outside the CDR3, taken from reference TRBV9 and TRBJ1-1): DSGVTQTPKHLITATGQRVTLRCSPRSGDLSVYWYQQSLDQGLQFLIQYYNGEERAKGNILERFSAQQFPDLHSELNLSSLELGDSALYFCASGGSTGGVGNTEAFFGQGTRLTVV.